The T cell receptor (beta chain) under discussion was sequenced for a study of beta chain features in type 1 diabetes. Findings and limits, study-wide: People with Type 1 diabetes carried modestly yet significantly shorter TCRB CDR3s in all four CD4+ subsets. A closer apparent resemblance between naive, central memory and Treg TCRB repertoires was seen in patients than in healthy donors.

Notes on this clone: What it recognizes is unknown.

This CDR3 spans 14 amino acids. V was trimmed by 5 bases and J by 6 bases, leaving 11 bases between them. In germline, CDR1 is SGHAT, CDR2 FQNNGV. The authors reverse transcribed all of the isolated RNA, so sequencing captured expressed TCRB transcripts. Samples of naive, central memory and regulatory T cells yielded a mean of about 3.7 million reads. The protocol was immunoSEQ multiplex PCR, while the TCRdb copy is restricted to in-frame clones and leaves out a portion. The data hold approximately 140,000 clones, with approximately 10% observed a single time. Sequencing was done on a sample of central memory CD4+ T cells from blood. This clonotype originated in a man younger than 40 with type 1 diabetes. The chain is built from TRBV11-2 and TRBJ1-6; D is ambiguous. In nucleotides, the CDR3 is TGTGCCAGCAGCCTACTCCCGGGTAATTCACCCCTCCACTTT. It translates to CASSLLPGNSPLHF.